Below, 31 T cell receptor beta chains from the same sample are listed, as sequenced in a study of chemoradiotherapy in HPV16-positive cancers. Sequencing used immunoSEQ multiplex PCR; TCRdb keeps in-frame clones, though not all of them. Of over 10,000 clones in the sample, 70% to 85% were seen once. This specimen was collected from a patient who underwent chemoradiotherapy. The receptor set was obtained from a human donor with HPV-associated anogenital cancer.

This chain joins TRBV2 and TRBJ1-5, with D unresolved. Germline V gene lookup returns CDR1 SNHLY and CDR2 FYNNEI. The CDR3 covers 15 residues. Deletions cut 1 base from V and 3 bases from J, with 10 bases between. The CDR3 is CASSEVRQFNQPQHF. The CDR3 DNA reads TGTGCCAGCAGTGAAGTACGTCAGTTCAATCAGCCCCAGCATTTT.

CDR3 region: CASSSVVNTEAFF. The CDR3 coding sequence is TGCGCCAGCAGCTCGGTGGTGAACACTGAAGCTTTCTTT. The genes are TRBV5-1 and TRBJ1-1; D unclear. Germline V gene sequence: CDR1 SGHRS, CDR2 YFSETQ. Trimming removed 3 bases at V and 0 bases at J, with 6 bases between. This CDR3 is built from 13 residues.

V and J are TRBV12-5 and TRBJ1-1; 7 bases are a match to TRBD1. CDR3 size: 14 residues. Trimming removed 1 base from V and 9 bases from J; junction bases left unmatched: 8. The V gene's germline CDR1 is LGHNT and CDR2 FRNRAP. CDR3 protein: CASGLAQGGIKAFF. CDR3 in DNA: TGTGCTAGTGGTTTGGCCCAGGGGGGGATAAAAGCTTTCTTT.

The chain has TRBV19 and TRBJ1-1; D unclear. Per the germline V gene, CDR1 is LNHDA and CDR2 is SQIVND (reference sequence). The CDR3 length is 13 residues. Trimming removed 6 bases from V and 6 bases from J, with 14 bases in between. CDR3 DNA sequence: TGTGCCAGTAGGAAAGGGTCGGTCCCTGAAGCTTTCTTT. The encoded protein is CASRKGSVPEAFF. Complete variable domain (other parts from reference TRBV19 and TRBJ1-1): DGGITQSPKYLFRKEGQNVTLSCEQNLNHDAMYWYRQDPGQGLRLIYYSQIVNDFQKGDIAEGYSVSREKKESFPLTVTSAQKNPTAFYLCASRKGSVPEAFFGQGTRLTVV.

The rearrangement uses TRBV6-7 and TRBJ2-7; D uncertain. TRBV6-7 is annotated as an ORF whose role is uncertain. The V end was cut by 2 bases, the J end by 0 bases, with 11 bases between. CDR3 size: 15 residues. CDR3 sequence: CASSYEEQNSYEQYF. CDR3 coding DNA: TGTGCCAGCAGTTACGAAGAACAGAACTCCTACGAGCAGTACTTC.

This rearrangement joins TRBV9 to TRBJ1-1, with D possibly matching TRBD1 (5 bases). The CDR3 contains 15 residues. CDR1 SGDLS and CDR2 YYNGEE come from the germline V gene. Between the trimmed V and J ends, which lost 4 bases and 1 base, there was a span of 14 bases. The CDR3 nucleotides read TGTGCCAGCAGCCCCCGTAGTAGGGGGAACACTGAAGCTTTCTTT. Amino acids: CASSPRSRGNTEAFF.

This sequence joins TRBV4-3 and TRBJ1-6; D is undetermined. This CDR3 contains 18 residues. The germline gives CDR1 LGHNA, CDR2 YSLEER. The V end lost 0 bases, the J end lost 2 bases, and 14 bases lay between the germline ends. This CDR3 is CASSQEMGMSTYNSPLHF. As DNA, the CDR3 is TGCGCCAGCAGCCAAGAAATGGGGATGTCGACCTATAATTCACCCCTCCACTTT.

The V call is TRBV10-3, the J call TRBJ1-6; possible D gene TRBD1, 5 bases. From germline, CDR1 is ENHRY and CDR2 SYGVKD. The CDR3 is 15 residues long. The germline V and J ends were trimmed by 3 bases and 6 bases, with 12 bases remaining between them. The CDR3 region is CAISDGGRGNSPLHF. CDR3 DNA: TGTGCCATCAGTGATGGGGGGAGAGGTAATTCACCCCTCCACTTT.

Notes on this clone: An end of the junction differs from the germline gene, which may be a read error. The V and J genes are TRBV5-4 and TRBJ2-3; no clear D. The CDR3 sequence is 15 residues long. The germline V gene encodes CDR1 SGHNT and CDR2 YYREEE (reference sequence). The CDR3 nucleotides read TGTGCCAGCAGCAGAGGTCGGCTCCAAGGGTTGTCAGTGGATTTT. Protein sequence: CASSRGRLQGLSVDF. Variable domain in full (rest from reference TRBV5-4 and TRBJ2-3): ETGVTQSPTHLIKTRGQQVTLRCSSQSGHNTVSWYQQALGQGPQFIFQYYREEENGRGNFPPRFSGLQFPNYSSELNVNALELDDSALYLCASSRGRLQGLSVDFGPGTRLTVL.

In this sample, this clone turned up a few times. J is TRBJ1-1 and V is TRBV11-2; D remains unclear. The CDR3 is 15 residues long. V was trimmed by 1 base and J by 4 bases, leaving 13 bases between them. Germline CDR1 SGHAT, CDR2 FQNNGV. DNA for the CDR3: TGTGCCAGCAGCTTAGCATCCCGGCGGGGCACTGAAGCTTTCTTT. Translated, it gives CASSLASRRGTEAFF.

The gene calls are TRBV11-1 and TRBJ1-1; TRBD1 agrees at 8 bases. Per the germline V gene, CDR1 is SGHAT and CDR2 is FQDESV (reference sequence). The CDR3 has 17 amino acids. With 1 base clipped from V and 3 bases from J, the junction kept 10 bases outside the gene matches. In nucleotides, the CDR3 is TGTGCCAGCAGCTTAGATCCCTCCGGACAGGGCTACACTGAAGCTTTCTTT. This encodes CASSLDPSGQGYTEAFF.

The J gene is TRBJ2-1, the V gene TRBV18; 10 positions agree with TRBD2. The V gene's germline CDR1 is KGHSH and CDR2 LQKENI. V trimming: 9 bases; J trimming: 0 bases; junction bases outside the gene matches: 11. The CDR3 contains 17 residues. CDR3 DNA sequence: TGTGCCAGTTCTGGGCTAGCGGGGGTGAGCTCCTACAATGAGCAGTTCTTC. This codes for CASSGLAGVSSYNEQFF.

V gene TRBV5-1 combines with J gene TRBJ2-1, with D perhaps TRBD2 (5 bases). V was cut by 0 bases and J by 0 bases, with 10 bases left in between. This CDR3 is 16 amino acids long. Germline CDR1 is SGHRS and CDR2 is YFSETQ. For the CDR3, the DNA is TGCGCCAGCAGCTTGGCTCCGGGAACCTCCTACAATGAGCAGTTCTTC. It codes for CASSLAPGTSYNEQFF.

This clone was seen only once. The V gene is TRBV7-8, the J gene TRBJ2-1, with 8 positions matching TRBD1. V lost 5 bases to trimming and J lost 6 bases; unmatched junction nucleotides: 12. The germline V gene encodes CDR1 SGHVS and CDR2 FQNEAQ. The CDR3 runs 16 residues. The DNA of the CDR3 is TGTGCCAGCAGCGCGAAACCGGGACAGGTAGGCAATGAGCAGTTCTTC. Its translation: CASSAKPGQVGNEQFF.

This sequence joins TRBV15 and TRBJ1-2, with 7 positions matching TRBD1. The CDR3 has 14 amino acids. Trimming took 3 bases from V and 5 from J; bases not matched to a gene: 6. The germline V gene encodes CDR1 LNHNV and CDR2 YYDKDF (reference sequence). The CDR3 DNA is TGTGCCACCAGCAGGAGGGGGCTTGGGTATGGCTACACCTTC. Its protein product is CATSRRGLGYGYTF.

The chain couples TRBV12-5 to TRBJ2-3; D gene unclear. Between the trimmed V and J ends, which lost 5 bases and 2 bases, there was a span of 8 bases. This CDR3 contains 13 residues. CDR1 and CDR2 (germline): LGHNT, FRNRAP. The CDR3 nucleotides read TGTGCTAGTGGTGATGGTTCCACAGATACGCAGTATTTT. This sequence encodes CASGDGSTDTQYF.

This chain links TRBV6-6 with TRBJ2-1; D gene uncertain. The V end lost 2 bases, the J end lost 0 bases, and 8 bases lay between the germline ends. CDR3 length: 15 residues. Per the germline V gene, CDR1 is MNHNY and CDR2 is SVGAGI (reference sequence). The CDR3 is CASSYAQSSYNEQFF. CDR3 coding DNA: TGTGCCAGCAGTTACGCTCAGAGCTCCTACAATGAGCAGTTCTTC.

This clone was seen only a few times. This chain joins TRBV12-5 and TRBJ1-1, with D perhaps matching TRBD1 (6 bases). The germline gives CDR1 LGHNT, CDR2 FRNRAP. CDR3 length: 15 amino acids. Trimming left V 0 bases short and J 2 bases short, with 10 bases between. As DNA, the CDR3 is TGTGCTAGTGGTTTGGTAAAAGGGGGTAACACTGAAGCTTTCTTT. Translating gives CASGLVKGGNTEAFF.

This clone came up a few times. This chain links TRBV7-8 with TRBJ1-1, with D maybe TRBD1 (6 bases). CDR1 SGHVS and CDR2 FQNEAQ come from the germline V gene. V was pared by 5 bases and J by 6 bases, with 7 bases between. The CDR3 spans 11 residues. CDR3 nucleotides: TGTGCCAGCAGCAGGGGGTCTGAAGCTTTCTTT. Amino acids: CASSRGSEAFF.

The chain has TRBV30 and TRBJ1-2; D not resolved. Germline V gene lookup returns CDR1 GTSNPN and CDR2 SVGIG (reference sequence). The germline V and J ends were trimmed by 4 bases and 7 bases, with 19 bases remaining between them. The CDR3 is 14 amino acids. In DNA, the CDR3 is TGTGCCTGGATGCTATTTGGGGTTGATGGTGGCTACACCTTC. This gives the protein CAWMLFGVDGGYTF.

V gene TRBV11-1 combines with J gene TRBJ2-1, with 10 bases matching TRBD1. Germline CDR1 is SGHAT and CDR2 is FQDESV (reference sequence). V lost 7 bases, J lost 7 bases, and 13 bases stayed unmatched. The length of the CDR3 is 16 residues. Here the CDR3 DNA reads TGTGCCAGCACCCGAGAGCCGGGACAGGGGAGGAATGAGCAGTTCTTC. Encoded protein: CASTREPGQGRNEQFF.

V and J are TRBV11-3 and TRBJ1-4; D is possibly TRBD1 (6 bases). The CDR3 runs 15 residues. Germline loops: CDR1 SGHNT, CDR2 YENEEA. The V and J ends lost 0 bases and 4 bases respectively, with 9 bases between them. CDR3 nucleotide sequence: TGTGCCAGCAGCTTAGAAGGGACACTTAATGAAAAACTGTTTTTT. This codes for CASSLEGTLNEKLFF.

The chain combines TRBV15 with TRBJ2-7; a possible D gene is TRBD1 (6 bases). The CDR3 length is 15 residues. V lost 1 base and J 0 bases, leaving 10 bases between the germline ends. Germline loops: CDR1 LNHNV, CDR2 YYDKDF (reference sequence). CDR3 nucleotide sequence: TGTGCCACCAGCAGAGGGGACAAAAGCTCCTACGAGCAGTACTTC. It is translated as CATSRGDKSSYEQYF.

CDR3 loop: CASSAEGGLLYEQYF. The CDR3 coding sequence is TGTGCCAGCAGCGCAGAAGGGGGGCTCCTCTACGAGCAGTACTTC. V gene TRBV7-2 combines with J gene TRBJ2-7; perhaps D is TRBD1 or TRBD2 (6 bases each). V lost 5 bases and J 3 bases, leaving 17 bases between the germline ends. The CDR3 length is 15 residues. Germline V gene data show CDR1 as SGHTA and CDR2 as FQGNSA.

As concerns this clone: This sample also contains other DNA sequences that code for the same CDR3. The CDR3 DNA sequence: TGCGCCAGCAGCCAGGACAGGGGTGGCACTGAAGCTTTCTTT. It yields the protein CASSQDRGGTEAFF. The chain couples TRBV4-3 to TRBJ1-1, with 9 bases identical to TRBD1. The V segment lost 3 bases and the J segment 4 bases; nucleotides outside the gene matches: 3. Germline-derived CDR1 and CDR2 are LGHNA and YSLEER. This CDR3 is 14 amino acids long.

CDR3 bases: TGTGCCAGCAGCGTAGCGGGGGGGCTAGAAGAGCAGTTCTTC. This encodes CASSVAGGLEEQFF. The chain carries TRBV7-3 and TRBJ2-1; 11 bases match TRBD2. Germline trimming cut 5 bases from V and 10 bases from J; bases unmatched to any gene: 7. CDR1 and CDR2 (germline): SGHTA, FQGTGA. The CDR3 extends over 14 amino acids.

The chain combines TRBV7-2 with TRBJ1-1, with D perhaps matching TRBD1 (6 bases). The V and J ends lost 6 bases and 5 bases respectively, with 16 bases between them. The CDR3 sequence is 14 residues long. Germline V lookup: CDR1 SGHTA, CDR2 FQGNSA. The CDR3 sequence: CASRLQGAGTEAFF. DNA of the CDR3: TGTGCCAGCAGGTTACAGGGAGCGGGGACTGAAGCTTTCTTT.

This clone was found once. V and J are TRBV7-8 and TRBJ2-5; 8 bases match TRBD2. Germline values: CDR1 SGHVS, CDR2 FQNEAQ. The CDR3 extends over 16 amino acids. J was trimmed by 5 bases and V by 6 bases; bases with no gene match: 14. In DNA, the CDR3 is TGTGCCAGCAGGAAGCATAGCGGGGAAAGTCAGGAGACCCAGTACTTC. This gives the protein CASRKHSGESQETQYF.

This chain links TRBV5-6 with TRBJ1-5; D is undetermined. This CDR3 has 16 residues. The germline CDR1 and CDR2 sequences are SGHDT and YYEEEE. V lost 1 base and J lost 0, with 11 bases in between. CDR3 sequence (DNA): TGTGCCAGCAGCTTGTTTTCGCGGTATAGCAATCAGCCCCAGCATTTT. Amino acid sequence: CASSLFSRYSNQPQHF.

About this clone: The junction shows a germline mismatch at one end, possibly a read error. The J gene is TRBJ1-2, the V gene TRBV29-1; 11 bases are a match to TRBD1. CDR3 length: 13 residues. Germline CDR1 and CDR2: SQVTM and ANQGSEA. Here the CDR3 DNA reads TGCAGCGCTGAAGGGGGACAGGGGGTGGGCTACACCTTC. It encodes CSAEGGQGVGYTF.

The V call is TRBV5-1, the J call TRBJ1-1; no clear D gene. There are 13 residues in the CDR3. Trimming removed 0 bases from V and 5 bases from J, with 8 bases in between. Germline values: CDR1 SGHRS, CDR2 YFSETQ. CDR3: CASSLAVETEAFF. The CDR3 DNA is TGCGCCAGCAGCTTGGCCGTCGAGACTGAAGCTTTCTTT.